The 20 T cell receptor beta chains presented below share a single source sample, sequenced in a study of cytomegalovirus exposure and HLA in healthy donors. Both 60 Vbeta primers and 13 Jbeta primers went into the PCR. Assay: immunoSEQ multiplex PCR; the TCRdb copy retains only in-frame clones and omits some. The profile covers over 150,000 clones, with approximately 75% appearing a single time and 1.5% to 2% taken by the ten largest. Material: PBMCs. The receptors stem from a woman aged 18-35 years in good health and CMV-seronegative.

The V gene is TRBV7-9, the J gene TRBJ2-3; D uncertain. Looked up from germline, CDR1 is SEHNR and CDR2 is FQNEAQ (reference sequence). Trimming removed 2 bases at V and 6 bases at J, with 12 bases between. The CDR3 has 14 amino acids. Written as DNA, the CDR3 is TGTGCCAGCAGCTTAAACTACATTACGGATACGCAGTATTTT. It yields the protein CASSLNYITDTQYF.

The CDR3 bases are TGCGCCAGCAGCTTAATGACTAGCGGGATCGGGGGCTCCTACAATGAGCAGTTCTTC. Translating gives CASSLMTSGIGGSYNEQFF. V usage is TRBV5-1 and J usage is TRBJ2-1; 11 bases align to TRBD2. This CDR3 region has 19 residues. Germline trimming cut 2 bases from V and 0 bases from J; bases unmatched to any gene: 10. Germline CDR1 and CDR2: SGHRS and YFSETQ.

The genes are TRBV30 and TRBJ1-1, with a weak D call TRBD1 (6 bases). The CDR3 is 12 amino acids. V dropped 6 bases and J dropped 4 bases, with 12 bases sitting between them. CDR1 is GTSNPN, CDR2 SVGIG, per germline (reference sequence). CDR3 region: CACVRGSTEAFF. Here the CDR3 DNA reads TGTGCCTGCGTCAGGGGTAGCACTGAAGCTTTCTTT.

The V call is TRBV28, the J call TRBJ2-1, with D tentatively TRBD1 (6 bases). The ends were cut back, 6 bases at V and 4 bases at J, with 13 bases in the middle. CDR1 and CDR2 (germline): MDHEN, SYDVKM. The CDR3 has 14 residues. CDR3 bases: TGTGCCAGCAGGGCAGGGGTGGCGTACAATGAGCAGTTCTTC. Residues: CASRAGVAYNEQFF.

This chain uses TRBV10-2 with TRBJ2-7; 12 bases align to TRBD2. This CDR3 spans 15 amino acids. Germline trimming cut 5 bases from V and 6 bases from J; bases unmatched to any gene: 8. Germline loops: CDR1 WSHSY, CDR2 SAAADI. The CDR3 loop reads CASSSLAGGSGEQYF. In DNA form, the CDR3 reads TGCGCCAGCAGTTCCCTAGCGGGAGGGTCGGGCGAGCAGTACTTC.

This clone appeared once. The chain employs TRBV5-6 and TRBJ2-3; TRBD1 matches at 7 bases. Germline V gives CDR1 SGHDT, CDR2 YYEEEE. After removal of 4 bases from V and 4 bases from J, the junction contained 15 bases not matched to a gene. The CDR3 extends over 17 amino acids. The CDR3, as DNA: TGTGCCAGCAGCCGGCCGAAGGGTGAGGGGGCTTCAGATACGCAGTATTTT. Amino acid sequence: CASSRPKGEGASDTQYF.

J is TRBJ1-2 and V is TRBV29-1; 7 bases agree with TRBD1. The CDR3 length is 14 residues. The germline CDR1 and CDR2 sequences are SQVTM and ANQGSEA. V lost 1 base, J lost 0 bases, and 2 bases stayed unmatched. CDR3 coding DNA: TGCAGCGTTGAAGTCACAGGGGCTAACTATGGCTACACCTTC. Translation: CSVEVTGANYGYTF.

The rearrangement links TRBV25-1 to TRBJ2-1, with D tentatively TRBD1 (6 bases). CDR1 is MGHDK and CDR2 is SYGVNS in the germline V gene. The CDR3 has 17 amino acids. Trimming stripped 3 bases from V and 2 bases from J, with 17 bases between. CDR3: CASSDKVRGKTYNEQFF. In DNA form, the CDR3 reads TGTGCCAGCAGTGATAAAGTCAGGGGAAAAACCTACAATGAGCAGTTCTTC.

This chain links TRBV6-1 with TRBJ1-2; D remains unclear. The length of the CDR3 is 13 residues. The V end was cut by 7 bases, the J end by 4 bases, with 13 bases between. Per the germline V gene, CDR1 is MNHNS and CDR2 is SASEGT. CDR3: CASTPSFGYGYTF. In DNA, the CDR3 is TGTGCCAGCACCCCTTCCTTCGGCTATGGCTACACCTTC.

V usage is TRBV6-5 and J usage is TRBJ2-7, with 9 bases identical to TRBD1. The CDR3 length is 11 residues. The junction had 5 bases not matched to a gene; V was cut back by 6 bases and J by 11 bases. In germline, CDR1 is MNHEY, CDR2 SVGAGI. CDR3 sequence (DNA): TGTGCCAGCAGCCCCGGGACAGGGAAGTACTTC. It is translated as CASSPGTGKYF.

V is TRBV27 and J is TRBJ2-7, with 7 positions matching TRBD1. V shed 9 bases and J 2 bases; nucleotides not matched to a gene: 7. This CDR3 contains 13 residues. In germline, CDR1 is MNHEY, CDR2 SMNVEV (reference sequence). The CDR3 here is CASSRQGPYEQYF. In nucleotides, the CDR3 is TGTGCCAGTTCAAGACAGGGCCCCTACGAGCAGTACTTC.

The V and J genes are TRBV28 and TRBJ1-5, with TRBD1 identical over 7 bases. Germline CDR1 is MDHEN and CDR2 is SYDVKM. The ends lost 0 bases at V and 6 bases at J; junction bases unmatched: 8. This CDR3 is built from 16 residues. The CDR3 is CASSLWGRGMSQPQHF. CDR3 in DNA: TGTGCCAGCAGTTTATGGGGCAGGGGGATGAGTCAGCCCCAGCATTTT. Together with reference TRBV28 and TRBJ1-5, the CDR3 gives the full variable domain: DVKVTQSSRYLVKRTGEKVFLECVQDMDHENMFWYRQDPGLGLRLIYFSYDVKMKEKGDIPEGYSVSREKKERFSLILESASTNQTSMYLCASSLWGRGMSQPQHFGDGTRLSIL.

V is TRBV28 and J is TRBJ2-1; 8 nucleotides line up with TRBD2. The junction had 2 bases not matched to a gene; V was cut back by 7 bases and J by 0 bases. The CDR3 has 14 amino acids. The germline V gene encodes CDR1 MDHEN and CDR2 SYDVKM. CDR3 residues: CASKSGSSYNEQFF. The CDR3 nucleotides read TGTGCCAGCAAAAGCGGGAGCTCCTACAATGAGCAGTTCTTC.

The V and J genes are TRBV2 and TRBJ1-1; TRBD1 is a possible D gene (6 bases). Germline V gene lookup returns CDR1 SNHLY and CDR2 FYNNEI. With 5 bases removed from V and 1 base from J, the gap between germline ends came to 11 bases. The CDR3 contains 14 residues. This CDR3 reads CASSPQGRNTEAFF. The CDR3, as DNA: TGTGCCAGCAGTCCCCAGGGGAGGAACACTGAAGCTTTCTTT.

In its sample, this clone was seen once. J is TRBJ1-4 and V is TRBV23-1, with 7 bases that match TRBD1. TRBV23-1 counts as an open reading frame of uncertain function. This CDR3 has 15 amino acids. V lost 2 bases, J lost 5 bases, and 5 bases stayed unmatched. CDR3: CASSQRMDRNEKLFF. CDR3 sequence (DNA): TGCGCCAGCAGTCAAAGAATGGACAGGAATGAAAAACTGTTTTTT.

V and J are TRBV19 and TRBJ2-7; D remains unclear. Germline CDR1 is LNHDA and CDR2 is SQIVND (reference sequence). Trimming took off 1 base at V and 2 bases at J, with 12 bases between the two ends. This CDR3 is built from 15 residues. The CDR3 DNA is TGTGCCAGTAGTATAGGTGGGTACGGAGCCTACGAGCAGTACTTC. Translated: CASSIGGYGAYEQYF. The variable domain in full, completed from reference TRBV19 and TRBJ2-7, reads DGGITQSPKYLFRKEGQNVTLSCEQNLNHDAMYWYRQDPGQGLRLIYYSQIVNDFQKGDIAEGYSVSREKKESFPLTVTSAQKNPTAFYLCASSIGGYGAYEQYFGPGTRLTVT.

On this clone: Other DNA sequences from this sample encode an identical CDR3 as well. The chain couples TRBV19 to TRBJ1-5; D possibly corresponds to TRBD1 (6 bases). CDR3 length: 13 residues. Germline-derived CDR1 and CDR2 are LNHDA and SQIVND (reference sequence). The V end was cut by 2 bases, the J end by 7 bases, with 9 bases between. This CDR3 is CASSISGGQPQHF. The CDR3 nucleotides read TGTGCCAGTAGTATATCGGGGGGCCAGCCCCAGCATTTT.

This sequence joins TRBV5-1 and TRBJ1-1, with 9 nucleotides matching TRBD1. The J segment lost 8 bases and the V segment lost 5 bases, leaving 7 bases of the junction unmatched. This CDR3 contains 13 residues. The V gene's germline CDR1 is SGHRS and CDR2 YFSETQ. Here the CDR3 DNA reads TGCGCCAGCAGGAGGGACAGGGAGGTGGAAGCTTTCTTT. The encoded protein is CASRRDREVEAFF.

This clone was picked up a small number of times. V is TRBV5-1 and J is TRBJ2-5; D is possibly TRBD2 (6 bases). There are 15 residues in the CDR3. Trimming pared 3 bases from V and 1 base from J, leaving 13 bases between. Germline CDR1 is SGHRS and CDR2 is YFSETQ. The CDR3 DNA is TGCGCCAGCAGCTCCGGGGTAGCGGCCCAAGAGACCCAGTACTTC. Protein product: CASSSGVAAQETQYF.

The chain combines TRBV11-2 with TRBJ2-1; weak D call: TRBD1 (5 bases). The V and J ends lost 6 bases and 0 bases respectively, with 9 bases between them. The germline CDR1 and CDR2 sequences are SGHAT and FQNNGV. The CDR3 runs 14 residues. The CDR3 region has the DNA TGTGCCAGCAGTTTGACAGCCTCCTACAATGAGCAGTTCTTC. This codes for CASSLTASYNEQFF. Full variable domain (remainder filled in from reference TRBV11-2 and TRBJ2-1): EAGVAQSPRYKIIEKRQSVAFWCNPISGHATLYWYQQILGQGPKLLIQFQNNGVVDDSQLPKDRFSAERLKGVDSTLKIQPAKLEDSAVYLCASSLTASYNEQFFGPGTRLTVL.